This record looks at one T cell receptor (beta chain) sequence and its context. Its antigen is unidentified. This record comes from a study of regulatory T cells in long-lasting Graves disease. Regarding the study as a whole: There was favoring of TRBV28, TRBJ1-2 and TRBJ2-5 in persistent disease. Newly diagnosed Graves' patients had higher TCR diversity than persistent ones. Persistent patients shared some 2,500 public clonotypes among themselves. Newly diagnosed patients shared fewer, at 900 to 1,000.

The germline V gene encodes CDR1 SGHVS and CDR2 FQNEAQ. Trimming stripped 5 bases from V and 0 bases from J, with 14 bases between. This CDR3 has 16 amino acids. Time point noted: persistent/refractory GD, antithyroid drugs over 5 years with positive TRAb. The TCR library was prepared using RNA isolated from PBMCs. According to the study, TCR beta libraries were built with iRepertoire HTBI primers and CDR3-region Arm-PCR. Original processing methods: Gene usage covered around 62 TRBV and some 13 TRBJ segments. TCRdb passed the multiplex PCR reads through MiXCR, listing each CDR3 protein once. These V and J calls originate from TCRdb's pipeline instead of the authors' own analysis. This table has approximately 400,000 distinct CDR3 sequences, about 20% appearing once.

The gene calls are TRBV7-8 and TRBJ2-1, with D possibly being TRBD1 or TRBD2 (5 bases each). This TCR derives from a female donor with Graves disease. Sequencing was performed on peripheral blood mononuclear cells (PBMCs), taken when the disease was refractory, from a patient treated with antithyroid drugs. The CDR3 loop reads CASSPGPIISYNEQFF. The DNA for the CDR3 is TGTGCCAGCAGCCCGGGACCGATAATCTCCTACAATGAGCAGTTCTTC.